The TCR beta chain described here comes from a study of shared clonotypes between healthy human individuals. With unsorted samples, genomic DNA was obtained from approximately 96 million PBMCs. Study-level results: Measured sharing among donors was expected to vary with sequencing depth. Owing to a small donor count, the genetic and exposure-history diversity represented was limited.

About this clone itself: The target antigen is unknown.

Generated by immunoSEQ multiplex PCR, the TCRdb table keeps only in-frame clones and is missing some. The table shows about 480,000 clones, with 79% occurring only once. With V trimmed by 5 bases and J by 7 bases, 9 bases remained unmatched. Germline lookup yields CDR1 MDHEN and CDR2 SYDVKM. The CDR3 is 15 residues long. The chain combines TRBV28 with TRBJ1-4; the match to TRBD1 covers 8 bases. The clonotype originates from a woman in her 40s in good health. Some clones in this sample may be carry-over from other donors' samples. The sequenced sample consisted of PBMCs. The CDR3 DNA reads as TGTGCCAGCAGTCCCACAGGGGGAAGGAGTGAAAAACTGTTTTTT. Amino acid sequence: CASSPTGGRSEKLFF. The full variable domain, in which reference TRBV28 and TRBJ1-4 provide the parts outside the CDR3, is DVKVTQSSRYLVKRTGEKVFLECVQDMDHENMFWYRQDPGLGLRLIYFSYDVKMKEKGDIPEGYSVSREKKERFSLILESASTNQTSMYLCASSPTGGRSEKLFFGSGTQLSVL.